Sequencing of this T cell receptor beta chain was carried out in a study of cytomegalovirus exposure and HLA in healthy donors. The PCR had 60 Vbeta and 13 Jbeta primers. In the original analysis: It was a later analysis that counted about 80 million unique TCR beta chains, of which around 11 million were shared. Repertoires were generated with immunoSEQ multiplex PCR, while TCRdb's copy carries only in-frame clones and drops some. D and trimming were read from the DNA, whereas the V and J calls and clone size are those reported in that table. The sample has about 140,000 clones; approximately 71% are singletons. Each of the donors was a healthy bone marrow donor. V lost 0 bases and J 0 bases, leaving 6 bases between the germline ends. Germline values: CDR1 SGHAT, CDR2 FQNNGV. The CDR3 has 15 amino acids. Study findings and constraints: Some segments of the V type, notably TRBV6-2 and TRBV6-3, were excluded as indistinguishable. CMV serostatus stood as the only immune exposure information on hand.

Remarks on this clone: Its antigen is still unknown.

The chain carries TRBV11-2 and TRBJ1-3, with D hard to call. The clonotype was recovered from a man in his late teens or twenties in good health and CMV-seropositive. Source material: PBMCs. CDR3 sequence: CASSLEFHSGNTIYF. The CDR3 DNA is TGTGCCAGCAGCTTAGAGTTCCACTCTGGAAACACCATATATTTT. The full variable domain, in which reference TRBV11-2 and TRBJ1-3 provide the parts outside the CDR3, is EAGVAQSPRYKIIEKRQSVAFWCNPISGHATLYWYQQILGQGPKLLIQFQNNGVVDDSQLPKDRFSAERLKGVDSTLKIQPAKLEDSAVYLCASSLEFHSGNTIYFGEGSWLTVV.